This record looks at one T cell receptor (beta chain) sequence and its context. The repertoire was sequenced with immunoSEQ multiplex PCR; TCRdb's copy has only in-frame clones and lacks some. The repertoire holds around 130,000 clones, with more than 75% as singletons. This sample is part of a study of blood T cell repertoires in COVID-19. Across the study: COVID-19 samples from acute and convalescent phases originated in the United States, Italy and Spain.

This CDR3 has 14 residues. V was pared by 2 bases and J by 5 bases, with 5 bases of the junction left unmatched. This sequence joins TRBV5-3 and TRBJ1-2, with 8 bases fitting TRBD1. TRBV5-3 is classed as an ORF, of uncertain function. Input material: peripheral blood. This TCR derives from a woman aged 50 to 65 who had recovered from COVID-19. CDR3 bases: TGTGCCAGAAGCTTCGGACAGGGACAATATGGCTACACCTTC. The encoded protein is CARSFGQGQYGYTF.